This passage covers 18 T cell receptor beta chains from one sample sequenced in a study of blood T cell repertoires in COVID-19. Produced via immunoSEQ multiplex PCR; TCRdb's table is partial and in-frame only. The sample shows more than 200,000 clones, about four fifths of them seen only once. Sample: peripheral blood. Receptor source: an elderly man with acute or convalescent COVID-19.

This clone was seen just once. The CDR3 spells CASSPYATSGGNSPLHF. In DNA form, the CDR3 reads TGTGCCAGCAGCCCCTACGCTACCTCAGGGGGTAATTCACCCCTCCACTTT. The chain recombines TRBV11-2 with TRBJ1-6; 7 positions match TRBD1. CDR3 length equals 17 residues. Germline CDR1 and CDR2: SGHAT and FQNNGV. V gave up 5 bases and J gave up 6 bases; unmatched junction bases: 13.

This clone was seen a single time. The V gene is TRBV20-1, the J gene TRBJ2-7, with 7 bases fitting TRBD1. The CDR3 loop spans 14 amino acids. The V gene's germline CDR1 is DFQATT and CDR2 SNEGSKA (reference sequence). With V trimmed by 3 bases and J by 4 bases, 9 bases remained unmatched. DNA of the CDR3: TGCAGTGCTAGTACCGGGACAGTCTATTACGAGCAGTACTTC. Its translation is CSASTGTVYYEQYF.

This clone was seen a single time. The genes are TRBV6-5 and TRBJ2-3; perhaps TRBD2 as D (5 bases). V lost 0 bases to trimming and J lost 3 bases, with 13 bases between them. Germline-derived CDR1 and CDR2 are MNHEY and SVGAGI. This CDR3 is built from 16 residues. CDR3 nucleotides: TGTGCCAGCAGTTACTCGACGGCTGGAGGTACAGATACGCAGTATTTT. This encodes CASSYSTAGGTDTQYF.

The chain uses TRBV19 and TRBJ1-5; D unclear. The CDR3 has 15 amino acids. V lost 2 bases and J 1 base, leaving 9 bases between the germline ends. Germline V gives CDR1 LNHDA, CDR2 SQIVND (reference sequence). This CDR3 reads CASSIPAASNQPQHF. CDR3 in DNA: TGTGCCAGTAGTATACCGGCGGCGAGCAATCAGCCCCAGCATTTT.

CDR3 nucleotides: TGTGCCAGCAGCTTGGCCTCCAATCAGCCCCAGCATTTT. Translated: CASSLASNQPQHF. The chain combines TRBV5-6 with TRBJ1-5; D is uncertain. Looked up from germline, CDR1 is SGHDT and CDR2 is YYEEEE. The V and J ends lost 0 bases and 3 bases respectively, with 4 bases between them. The CDR3 covers 13 residues.

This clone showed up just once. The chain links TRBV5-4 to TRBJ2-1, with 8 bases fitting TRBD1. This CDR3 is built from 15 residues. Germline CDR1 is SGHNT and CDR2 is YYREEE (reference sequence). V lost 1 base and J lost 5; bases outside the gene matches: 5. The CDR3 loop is CASSLLTGGNNEQFF. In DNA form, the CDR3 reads TGTGCCAGCAGCTTGTTAACAGGGGGGAACAATGAGCAGTTCTTC.

CDR3 bases: TGCGCCAGCTCGGAAGATGGGACAGCCTTCTACGAGCAGTACTTC. Its translation is CASSEDGTAFYEQYF. V gene TRBV5-1 combines with J gene TRBJ2-7, with 7 bases that match TRBD1. V lost 7 bases to trimming and J lost 3 bases; unmatched junction nucleotides: 13. The CDR3 is 15 amino acids. Germline V lookup: CDR1 SGHRS, CDR2 YFSETQ.

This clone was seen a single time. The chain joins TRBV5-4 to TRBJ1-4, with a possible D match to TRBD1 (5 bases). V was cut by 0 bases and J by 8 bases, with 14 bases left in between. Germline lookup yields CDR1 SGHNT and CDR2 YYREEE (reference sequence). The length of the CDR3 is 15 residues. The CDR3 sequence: CASSLDPQGYEKLFF. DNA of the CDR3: TGTGCCAGCAGCTTGGACCCTCAGGGATACGAAAAACTGTTTTTT.

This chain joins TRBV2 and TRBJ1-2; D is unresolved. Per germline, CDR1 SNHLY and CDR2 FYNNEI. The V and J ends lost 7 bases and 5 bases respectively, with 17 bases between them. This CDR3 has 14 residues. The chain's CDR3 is CASTVSFEAYGYTF. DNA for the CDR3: TGTGCCAGCACGGTCAGTTTTGAGGCTTATGGCTACACCTTC.

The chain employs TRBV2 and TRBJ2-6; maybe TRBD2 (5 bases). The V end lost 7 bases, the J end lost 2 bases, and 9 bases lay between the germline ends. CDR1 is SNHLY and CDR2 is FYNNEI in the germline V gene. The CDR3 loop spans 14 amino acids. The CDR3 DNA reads TGTGCCAGCAACCGGGGAACTGGGGCCAACGTCCTGACTTTC. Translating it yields CASNRGTGANVLTF.

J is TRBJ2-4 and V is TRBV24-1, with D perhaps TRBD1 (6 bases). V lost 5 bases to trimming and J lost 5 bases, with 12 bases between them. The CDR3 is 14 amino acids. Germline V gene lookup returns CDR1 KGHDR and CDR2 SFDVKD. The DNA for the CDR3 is TGTGCCACCAGTGTCCACAGGGCAGAAAACATTCAGTACTTC. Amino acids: CATSVHRAENIQYF.

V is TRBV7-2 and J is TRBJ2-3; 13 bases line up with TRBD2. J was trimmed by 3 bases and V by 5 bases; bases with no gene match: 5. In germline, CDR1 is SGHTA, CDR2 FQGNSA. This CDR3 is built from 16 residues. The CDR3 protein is CASSPTSGGRTDTQYF. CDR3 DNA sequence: TGTGCCAGCAGCCCGACTAGCGGGGGGCGTACAGATACGCAGTATTTT.

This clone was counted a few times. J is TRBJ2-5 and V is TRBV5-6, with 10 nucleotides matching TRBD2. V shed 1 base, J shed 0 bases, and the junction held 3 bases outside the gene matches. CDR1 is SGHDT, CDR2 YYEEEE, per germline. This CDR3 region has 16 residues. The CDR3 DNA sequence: TGTGCCAGCAGCTTGACTAGCGGGGTATACCAAGAGACCCAGTACTTC. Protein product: CASSLTSGVYQETQYF. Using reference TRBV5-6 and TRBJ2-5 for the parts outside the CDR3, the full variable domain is DAGVTQSPTHLIKTRGQQVTLRCSPKSGHDTVSWYQQALGQGPQFIFQYYEEEERQRGNFPDRFSGHQFPNYSSELNVNALLLGDSALYLCASSLTSGVYQETQYFGPGTRLLVL.

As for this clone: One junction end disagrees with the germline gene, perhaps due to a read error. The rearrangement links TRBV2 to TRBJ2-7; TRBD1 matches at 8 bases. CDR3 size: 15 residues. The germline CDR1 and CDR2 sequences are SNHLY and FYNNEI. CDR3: CASSESGQAYYGQYF. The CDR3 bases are TGTGCCAGCAGTGAATCGGGACAGGCTTATTACGGGCAGTACTTC.

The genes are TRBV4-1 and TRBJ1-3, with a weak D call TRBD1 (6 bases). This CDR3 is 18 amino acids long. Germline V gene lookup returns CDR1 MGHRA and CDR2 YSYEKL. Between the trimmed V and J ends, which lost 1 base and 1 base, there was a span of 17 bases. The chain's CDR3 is CASSQGAGGALSGNTIYF. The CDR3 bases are TGCGCCAGCAGCCAAGGGGCGGGGGGCGCCCTATCTGGAAACACCATATATTTT.

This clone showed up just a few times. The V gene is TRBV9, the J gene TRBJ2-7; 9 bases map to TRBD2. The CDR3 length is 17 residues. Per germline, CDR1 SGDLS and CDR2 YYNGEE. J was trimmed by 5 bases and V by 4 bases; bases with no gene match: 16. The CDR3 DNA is TGTGCCAGCAGCCCCCCTACCGGGACTAGCAAAGCCAACGAGCAGTACTTC. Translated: CASSPPTGTSKANEQYF.

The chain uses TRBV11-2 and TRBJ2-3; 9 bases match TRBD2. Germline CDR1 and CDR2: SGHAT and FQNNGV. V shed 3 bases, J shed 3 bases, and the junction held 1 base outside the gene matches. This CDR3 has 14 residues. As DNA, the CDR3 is TGTGCCAGCAGCTTTAGCGGGAGTACAGATACGCAGTATTTT. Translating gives CASSFSGSTDTQYF.

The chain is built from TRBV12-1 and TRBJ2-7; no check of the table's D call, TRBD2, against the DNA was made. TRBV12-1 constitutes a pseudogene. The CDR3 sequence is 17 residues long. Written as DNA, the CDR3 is TGTGCCAGCAGCCTTATCAGACCGGGACTAACCTCCTACGAGCAGTACTTC. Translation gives CASSLIRPGLTSYEQYF.